This T cell receptor (beta chain) was recorded in a study of T cell responses to AZD1222 COVID-19 vaccine. General study points: In a largely white British group with more females than males, clonal diversity was possibly underestimated. At baseline, seropositivity was found in only six AZD1222 recipients. Rises in breadth and depth of Spike-specific TCRs came after two AZD1222 doses.

A note on this clone: As yet, its antigen is unknown.

Here immunoSEQ multiplex PCR was the method, and the copy in TCRdb shows in-frame clones only, minus some. The sample includes 80,000 or so clones, 90% of them seen just once. The receptor comes from an adult in good health. The input for sequencing was peripheral blood, taken on day 0 of AZD1222 vaccination.

As DNA, the CDR3 is TGTGCCAGCAGTGAGGTAGGGACAGCGGCGAACACCGGGGAGCTGTTTTTT. Translated: CASSEVGTAANTGELFF. The V gene is TRBV6-1, the J gene TRBJ2-2, with TRBD1 matching 7 bases. V was pared by 3 bases and J by 0 bases, with 7 bases of the junction left unmatched. CDR1 is MNHNS and CDR2 is SASEGT in the germline V gene. CDR3 length: 17 amino acids.